This passage covers 21 T cell receptor beta chains from one sample sequenced in a study of cytomegalovirus exposure and HLA in healthy donors. Some clones are missing from TCRdb's copy, which holds only in-frame ones; the method was immunoSEQ multiplex PCR. The table lists under 200,000 clones, 75% to 90% of them singletons. What was sequenced was PBMCs. The receptors come from a woman in her late teens or twenties in good health and CMV-seronegative.

This rearrangement joins TRBV5-1 to TRBJ1-4, with TRBD1 as a possible D gene (5 bases). This CDR3 is 16 amino acids long. Deletions cut 7 bases from V and 1 base from J, with 17 bases between. Germline lookup yields CDR1 SGHRS and CDR2 YFSETQ. In nucleotides, the CDR3 is TGCGCCAGCCGGCGGGGCAGAATTGGAACTAATGAAAAACTGTTTTTT. This gives the protein CASRRGRIGTNEKLFF.

Only one count was recorded for this clone. The chain couples TRBV19 to TRBJ2-7, with 12 bases that match TRBD2. The junction had 7 bases not matched to a gene; V was cut back by 5 bases and J by 2 bases. The germline V gene has CDR1 LNHDA and CDR2 SQIVND (reference sequence). The CDR3 is made up of 16 amino acids. CDR3 sequence: CASSVGLAGLAYEQYF. The CDR3 DNA reads TGTGCCAGTAGTGTCGGACTAGCGGGACTAGCCTACGAGCAGTACTTC.

The V gene is TRBV4-2, the J gene TRBJ1-5; maybe TRBD1 (6 bases). The CDR3 runs 19 residues. Germline CDR1 LGHNA, CDR2 YNFKEQ. Between the trimmed V and J ends, which lost 4 bases and 0 bases, there was a span of 22 bases. As DNA, the CDR3 is TGTGCCAGCAGCCTGGGGGGGCTGGGGGCCTCCTATAGCAATCAGCCCCAGCATTTT. Its protein product is CASSLGGLGASYSNQPQHF.

This clone occurred once. V gene TRBV29-1 combines with J gene TRBJ2-5; no reliable D call. V lost 4 bases, J lost 5 bases, and 23 bases lay in between. Germline-derived CDR1 and CDR2 are SQVTM and ANQGSEA. The CDR3 length is 16 residues. The CDR3 nucleotides read TGCAGCGTTGTCGCGGCTAGACGGTCTGTATGGGAGACCCAGTACTTC. Residues: CSVVAARRSVWETQYF.

In this sample, this clone turned up a few times. The V call is TRBV5-1, the J call TRBJ2-7, with 8 bases fitting TRBD1. Germline CDR1 SGHRS, CDR2 YFSETQ. The junction had 4 bases not matched to a gene; V was cut back by 0 bases and J by 5 bases. The CDR3 runs to 14 residues. CDR3 region: CASSLAETGDEQYF. The CDR3 DNA follows: TGCGCCAGCAGCTTGGCCGAGACAGGGGACGAGCAGTACTTC.

This clone showed up just once. The chain couples TRBV15 to TRBJ2-3, with D perhaps matching TRBD2 (7 bases). V lost 0 bases and J 8 bases, leaving 15 bases between the germline ends. CDR1 is LNHNV, CDR2 YYDKDF, per germline (reference sequence). The CDR3 is made up of 15 amino acids. CDR3 DNA: TGTGCCACCAGCAGAGAGGAGGGGGGGCCGGGTACGCAGTATTTT. It codes for CATSREEGGPGTQYF. The variable domain in full, completed from reference TRBV15 and TRBJ2-3, reads DAMVIQNPRYQVTQFGKPVTLSCSQTLNHNVMYWYQQKSSQAPKLLFHYYDKDFNNEADTPDNFQSRRPNTSFCFLDIRSPGLGDTAMYLCATSREEGGPGTQYFGPGTRLTVL.

This rearrangement joins TRBV2 to TRBJ1-2, with a weak D call TRBD1 (6 bases). This CDR3 has 14 residues. Germline values: CDR1 SNHLY, CDR2 FYNNEI. Deletions cut 3 bases from V and 8 bases from J, with 16 bases between. The CDR3 DNA is TGTGCCAGCAGTGATTTTGTGGGGGCAGGAGGCTACACCTTC. Translated: CASSDFVGAGGYTF.

This clone was observed a single time. The chain joins TRBV5-4 to TRBJ1-1; TRBD1 aligns across 8 bases. CDR3 length equals 15 residues. The germline V gene has CDR1 SGHNT and CDR2 YYREEE (reference sequence). Trimming took 0 bases from V and 1 from J; bases not matched to a gene: 2. The CDR3 protein is CASSLGTGRNTEAFF. The CDR3 DNA reads TGTGCCAGCAGCTTGGGGACAGGGAGGAACACTGAAGCTTTCTTT.

Of note for this clone: The identical CDR3 is also encoded by other nucleotide sequences in the sample. The chain couples TRBV2 to TRBJ2-2; 7 bases align to TRBD1. Germline V lookup: CDR1 SNHLY, CDR2 FYNNEI. The J segment lost 3 bases and the V segment lost 6 bases, leaving 1 base of the junction unmatched. The CDR3 spans 13 residues. CDR3 region: CASRDRDTGELFF. DNA of the CDR3: TGTGCCAGCAGAGACAGGGACACCGGGGAGCTGTTTTTT.

The rearrangement links TRBV5-1 to TRBJ1-1; D is perhaps TRBD1 (5 bases). In germline, CDR1 is SGHRS, CDR2 YFSETQ. The CDR3 spans 15 residues. Trimming shortened V by 4 bases and J by 1 base, and 14 bases separated the two germline ends. The CDR3 sequence is CASSPLRQTNTEAFF. The CDR3 DNA reads as TGCGCCAGCAGCCCCCTACGACAGACGAACACTGAAGCTTTCTTT.

The chain joins TRBV6-6 to TRBJ1-2, with D perhaps matching TRBD1 (6 bases). This CDR3 has 13 amino acids. Germline V gene sequence: CDR1 MNHNY, CDR2 SVGAGI (reference sequence). The V gene lost 6 bases and the J gene lost 8 bases, with 16 bases spanning the gap. CDR3 region: CASRTGTSEGYTF. DNA for the CDR3: TGTGCCAGCAGAACCGGGACATCGGAAGGCTACACCTTC.

This clone was recorded once. The chain joins TRBV2 to TRBJ2-3; 8 bases match TRBD2. Unmatched junction bases numbered 14, after V lost 7 bases and J lost 5 bases. The CDR3 is made up of 16 amino acids. Germline V gene sequence: CDR1 SNHLY, CDR2 FYNNEI. CDR3 DNA sequence: TGTGCCAGCAAGATGGGAGGACTAGCCACCCGAGATACGCAGTATTTT. Its protein product is CASKMGGLATRDTQYF.

The chain is built from TRBV2 and TRBJ2-7; 7 positions match TRBD1. V shed 5 bases and J 4 bases; nucleotides not matched to a gene: 5. CDR1 is SNHLY and CDR2 is FYNNEI in the germline V gene. This CDR3 region has 13 residues. CDR3 sequence (DNA): TGTGCCAGCAGTCGGGACAGCCGTTACGAGCAGTACTTC. Its translation: CASSRDSRYEQYF.

A few counts support this clone. The chain joins TRBV18 to TRBJ1-2; 7 nucleotides match TRBD1. CDR1 is KGHSH, CDR2 LQKENI, per germline. The CDR3 consists of 14 residues. V trimming: 6 bases; J trimming: 6 bases; junction bases outside the gene matches: 10. This CDR3 reads CASSLRTGDDGYTF. The CDR3 DNA sequence: TGTGCCAGCTCTCTTCGTACAGGGGATGATGGCTACACCTTC. The whole variable domain, filled in from reference TRBV18 and TRBJ1-2, reads NAGVMQNPRHLVRRRGQEARLRCSPMKGHSHVYWYRQLPEEGLKFMVYLQKENIIDESGMPKERFSAEFPKEGPSILRIQQVVRGDSAAYFCASSLRTGDDGYTFGSGTRLTVV.

CDR3 coding DNA: TGTGCCAGCAGCTCATACGCAGTGGGCGCAACATACGAGCAGTACTTC. Translating gives CASSSYAVGATYEQYF. V usage is TRBV5-8 and J usage is TRBJ2-7; D remains unclear. CDR1 SGHTS and CDR2 YDEGEE come from the germline V gene. The CDR3 extends over 16 amino acids. V gave up 3 bases and J gave up 4 bases, with 20 bases separating them.

V and J are TRBV29-1 and TRBJ1-2; the match to TRBD1 covers 8 bases. The CDR3 covers 12 residues. CDR1 SQVTM and CDR2 ANQGSEA come from the germline V gene. J was trimmed by 8 bases and V by 6 bases; bases with no gene match: 8. CDR3 sequence (DNA): TGCAGCGTCCGGACAGGGTCGGCCGGCTACACCTTC. This translates into CSVRTGSAGYTF.

The genes are TRBV12-5 and TRBJ1-6; D may be TRBD1 (5 bases). The CDR3 totals 14 residues. V was cut by 5 bases and J by 9 bases, with 14 bases left in between. In germline, CDR1 is LGHNT, CDR2 FRNRAP. In DNA, the CDR3 is TGTGCTAGTGGTACTGGTCGGGGGATTTCACCCCTCCACTTT. It specifies CASGTGRGISPLHF.

The chain uses TRBV10-2 and TRBJ1-5; 7 nucleotides match TRBD1. There are 14 residues in the CDR3. Germline V gene lookup returns CDR1 WSHSY and CDR2 SAAADI. The junction had 2 bases not matched to a gene; V was cut back by 0 bases and J by 6 bases. The CDR3 DNA follows: TGCGCCAGCAGTGAGTCCCGACAGGGTCAGCCCCAGCATTTT. It codes for CASSESRQGQPQHF.

The CDR3 protein is CSVAPGDYNEQFF. The DNA of the CDR3 is TGCAGCGTTGCCCCCGGGGACTACAATGAGCAGTTCTTC. The chain couples TRBV29-1 to TRBJ2-1, with a tentative D call TRBD2 (5 bases). Germline V gives CDR1 SQVTM, CDR2 ANQGSEA. This CDR3 contains 13 residues. Trimming left V 4 bases short and J 3 bases short, with 10 bases between.

The gene calls are TRBV15 and TRBJ2-3; TRBD1 matches 8 bases. Per the germline V gene, CDR1 is LNHNV and CDR2 is YYDKDF (reference sequence). The CDR3 has 13 amino acids. With 3 bases clipped from V and 7 bases from J, the junction kept 3 bases outside the gene matches. This CDR3 reads CATSRDRENTQYF. The CDR3 DNA follows: TGTGCCACCAGCAGGGACAGGGAAAATACGCAGTATTTT.

The genes are TRBV7-6 and TRBJ2-1; 8 bases are shared with TRBD1. This CDR3 is built from 16 residues. Germline trimming cut 5 bases from V and 12 bases from J; bases unmatched to any gene: 18. Per germline, CDR1 SGHVS and CDR2 FNYEAQ. The CDR3 reads CASSTDAGGIRDGQFF. The CDR3 DNA sequence: TGTGCCAGCAGCACAGACGCAGGGGGCATAAGAGATGGGCAGTTCTTC.